Given below is one T cell receptor beta chain in context. TCR beta chains were sequenced at survey level with immunoSEQ. The method was immunoSEQ multiplex PCR; TCRdb's version includes in-frame clones alone and lacks a portion of them. The sample has about 50,000 clones; approximately 93% are singletons. Per germline, CDR1 KGHDR and CDR2 SFDVKD. The V segment lost 3 bases and the J segment 5 bases; nucleotides outside the gene matches: 12. The CDR3 is 16 amino acids. This sequence joins TRBV24-1 and TRBJ2-7; 7 bases agree with TRBD2. This receptor was obtained from a man aged 35 to 55 with rheumatoid arthritis. The sequencing sample was made of PBMCs. CDR3 nucleotide sequence: TGTGCCACCAGTGATCCCGGGGCGGGAGTTGCCCACGAGCAGTACTTC. Its translation is CATSDPGAGVAHEQYF.